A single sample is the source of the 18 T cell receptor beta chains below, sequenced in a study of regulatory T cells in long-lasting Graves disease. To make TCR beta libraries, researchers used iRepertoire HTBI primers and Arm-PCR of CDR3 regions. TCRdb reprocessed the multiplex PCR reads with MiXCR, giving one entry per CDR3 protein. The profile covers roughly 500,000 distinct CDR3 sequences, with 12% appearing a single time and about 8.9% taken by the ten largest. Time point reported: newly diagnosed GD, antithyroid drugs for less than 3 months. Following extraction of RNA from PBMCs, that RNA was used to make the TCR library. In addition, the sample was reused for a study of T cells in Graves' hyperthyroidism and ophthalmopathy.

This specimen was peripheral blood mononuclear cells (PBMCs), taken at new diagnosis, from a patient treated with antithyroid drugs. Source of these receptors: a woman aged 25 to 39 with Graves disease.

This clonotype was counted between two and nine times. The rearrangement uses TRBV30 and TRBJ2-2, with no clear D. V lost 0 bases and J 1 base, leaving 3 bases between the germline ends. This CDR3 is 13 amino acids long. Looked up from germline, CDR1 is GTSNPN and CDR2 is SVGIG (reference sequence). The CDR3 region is CAWSVVNTGELFF. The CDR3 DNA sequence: TGTGCCTGGAGTGTAGTGAACACCGGGGAGCTGTTTTTT.

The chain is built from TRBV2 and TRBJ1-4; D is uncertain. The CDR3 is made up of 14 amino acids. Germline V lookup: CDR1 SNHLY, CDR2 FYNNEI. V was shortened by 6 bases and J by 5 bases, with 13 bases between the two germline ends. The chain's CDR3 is CASRETRGNEKLFF. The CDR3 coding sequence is TGTGCCAGCAGGGAAACAAGAGGCAATGAAAAACTGTTTTTT. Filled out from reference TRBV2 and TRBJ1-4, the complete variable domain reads EPEVTQTPSHQVTQMGQEVILRCVPISNHLYFYWYRQILGQKVEFLVSFYNNEISEKSEIFDDQFSVERPDGSNFTLKIRSTKLEDSAMYFCASRETRGNEKLFFGSGTQLSVL.

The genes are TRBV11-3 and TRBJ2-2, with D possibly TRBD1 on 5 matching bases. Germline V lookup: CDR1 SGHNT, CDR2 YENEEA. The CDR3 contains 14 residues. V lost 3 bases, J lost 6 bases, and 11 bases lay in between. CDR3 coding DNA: TGTGCCAGCAGCTTCAATAGACAGCCCGGGGAGCTGTTTTTT. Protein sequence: CASSFNRQPGELFF.

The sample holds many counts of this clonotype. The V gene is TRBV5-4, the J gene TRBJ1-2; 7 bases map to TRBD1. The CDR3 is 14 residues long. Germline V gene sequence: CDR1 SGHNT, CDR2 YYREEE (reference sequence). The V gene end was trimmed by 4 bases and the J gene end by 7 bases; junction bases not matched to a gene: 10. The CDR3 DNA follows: TGTGCCAGCAGCCCTCGACAGGGTTTTGCTGGCTACACCTTC. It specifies CASSPRQGFAGYTF.

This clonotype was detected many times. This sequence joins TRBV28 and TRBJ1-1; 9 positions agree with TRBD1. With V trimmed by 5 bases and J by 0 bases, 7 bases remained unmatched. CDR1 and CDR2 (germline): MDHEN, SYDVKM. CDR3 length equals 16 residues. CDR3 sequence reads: CASSEGTGPVNTEAFF. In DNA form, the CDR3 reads TGTGCCAGCAGTGAGGGGACAGGGCCTGTGAACACTGAAGCTTTCTTT.

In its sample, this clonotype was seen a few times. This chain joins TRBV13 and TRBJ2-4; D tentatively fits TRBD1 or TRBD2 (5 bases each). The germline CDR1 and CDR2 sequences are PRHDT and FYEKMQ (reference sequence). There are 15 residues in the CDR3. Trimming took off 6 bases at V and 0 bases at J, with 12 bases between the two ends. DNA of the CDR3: TGTGCCAGCAGTAGTAGGGGAGAAGCCAAAAACATTCAGTACTTC. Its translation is CASSSRGEAKNIQYF.

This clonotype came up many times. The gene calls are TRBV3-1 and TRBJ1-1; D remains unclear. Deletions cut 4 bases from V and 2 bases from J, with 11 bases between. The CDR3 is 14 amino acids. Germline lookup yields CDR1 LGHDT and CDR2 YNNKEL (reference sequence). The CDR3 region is CASSPQDHNTEAFF. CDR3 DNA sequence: TGTGCCAGCAGCCCTCAGGACCATAACACTGAAGCTTTCTTT.

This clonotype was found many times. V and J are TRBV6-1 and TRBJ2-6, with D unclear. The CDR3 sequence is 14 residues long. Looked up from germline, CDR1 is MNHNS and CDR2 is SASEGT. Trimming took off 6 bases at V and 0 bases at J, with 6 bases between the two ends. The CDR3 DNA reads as TGTGCCAGCAGCCAGGACTCTGGGGCCAACGTCCTGACTTTC. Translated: CASSQDSGANVLTF.

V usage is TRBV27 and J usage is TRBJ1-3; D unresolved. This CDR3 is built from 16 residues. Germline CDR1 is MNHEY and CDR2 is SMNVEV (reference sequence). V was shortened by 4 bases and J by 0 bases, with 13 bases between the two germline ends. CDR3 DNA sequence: TGTGCCAGCAGTTCATCCTGGGCCACCTCTGGAAACACCATATATTTT. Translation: CASSSSWATSGNTIYF.

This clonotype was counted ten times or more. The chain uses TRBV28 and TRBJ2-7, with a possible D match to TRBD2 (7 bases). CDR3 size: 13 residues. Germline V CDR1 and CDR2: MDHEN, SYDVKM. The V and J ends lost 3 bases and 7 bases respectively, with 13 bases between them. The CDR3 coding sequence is TGTGCCAGCAGTTTTGGGGGGGGCCGAGAGCAGTACTTC. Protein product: CASSFGGGREQYF.

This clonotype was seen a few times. The CDR3: CASSLDSGRDNEQFF. In DNA form, the CDR3 reads TGTGCCAGCAGCTTGGACAGCGGGAGGGACAATGAGCAGTTCTTC. The rearrangement links TRBV5-6 to TRBJ2-1, with 10 nucleotides matching TRBD2. CDR3 length: 15 residues. Trimming removed 0 bases from V and 5 bases from J; junction bases left unmatched: 2. The germline V gene has CDR1 SGHDT and CDR2 YYEEEE.

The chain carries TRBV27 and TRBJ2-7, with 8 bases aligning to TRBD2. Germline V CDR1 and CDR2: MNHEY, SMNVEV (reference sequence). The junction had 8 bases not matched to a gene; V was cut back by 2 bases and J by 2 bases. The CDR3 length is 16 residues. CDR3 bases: TGTGCCAGCAGTTTAACTTCGACTAGCGTACCCTACGAGCAGTACTTC. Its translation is CASSLTSTSVPYEQYF.

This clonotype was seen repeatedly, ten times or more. The CDR3: CASSLGLAGGPVTDTQYF. In DNA, the CDR3 is TGTGCCAGCAGCTTAGGTCTAGCGGGAGGCCCCGTCACAGATACGCAGTATTTT. The genes are TRBV7-6 and TRBJ2-3, with TRBD2 identical over 11 bases. Per germline, CDR1 SGHVS and CDR2 FNYEAQ. After removal of 1 base from V and 2 bases from J, the junction contained 8 bases not matched to a gene. This CDR3 has 18 residues.

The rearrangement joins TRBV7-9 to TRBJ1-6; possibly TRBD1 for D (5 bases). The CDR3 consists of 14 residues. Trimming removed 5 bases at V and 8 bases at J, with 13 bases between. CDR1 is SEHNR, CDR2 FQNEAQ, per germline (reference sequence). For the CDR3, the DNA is TGTGCCAGCAGCGCCCAGTGGGGGGATTCACCCCTCCACTTT. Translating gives CASSAQWGDSPLHF.

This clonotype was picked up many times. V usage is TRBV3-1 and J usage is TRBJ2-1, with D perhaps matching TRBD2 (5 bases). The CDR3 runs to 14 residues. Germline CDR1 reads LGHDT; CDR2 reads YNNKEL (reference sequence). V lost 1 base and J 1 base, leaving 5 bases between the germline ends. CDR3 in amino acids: CASSQAGSYNEQFF. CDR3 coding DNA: TGTGCCAGCAGCCAAGCGGGATCCTACAATGAGCAGTTCTTC.

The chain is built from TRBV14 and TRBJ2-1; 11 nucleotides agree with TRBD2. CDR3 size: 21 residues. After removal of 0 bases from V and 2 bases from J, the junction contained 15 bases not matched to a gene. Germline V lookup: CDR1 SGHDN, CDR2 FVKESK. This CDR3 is CASSQEDPSGGIRYPYNEQFF. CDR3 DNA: TGTGCCAGCAGCCAAGAAGACCCTAGCGGGGGGATCCGCTACCCCTACAATGAGCAGTTCTTC.

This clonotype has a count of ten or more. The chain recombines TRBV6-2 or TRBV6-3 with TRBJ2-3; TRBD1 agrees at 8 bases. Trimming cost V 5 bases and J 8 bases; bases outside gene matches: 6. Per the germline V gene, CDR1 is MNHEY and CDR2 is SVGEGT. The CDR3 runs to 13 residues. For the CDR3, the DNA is TGTGCCAGCAGTCCGGGACAGGCTGCTACGCAGTATTTT. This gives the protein CASSPGQAATQYF.

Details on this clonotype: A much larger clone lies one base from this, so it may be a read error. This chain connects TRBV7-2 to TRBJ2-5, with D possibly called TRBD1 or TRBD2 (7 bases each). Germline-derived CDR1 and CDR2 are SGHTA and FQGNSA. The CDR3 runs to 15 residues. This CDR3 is CANSWVAGGGETQYF. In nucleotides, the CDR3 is TGTGCCAACAGCTGGGTGGCAGGGGGGGGAGAGACCCAGTACTTC.